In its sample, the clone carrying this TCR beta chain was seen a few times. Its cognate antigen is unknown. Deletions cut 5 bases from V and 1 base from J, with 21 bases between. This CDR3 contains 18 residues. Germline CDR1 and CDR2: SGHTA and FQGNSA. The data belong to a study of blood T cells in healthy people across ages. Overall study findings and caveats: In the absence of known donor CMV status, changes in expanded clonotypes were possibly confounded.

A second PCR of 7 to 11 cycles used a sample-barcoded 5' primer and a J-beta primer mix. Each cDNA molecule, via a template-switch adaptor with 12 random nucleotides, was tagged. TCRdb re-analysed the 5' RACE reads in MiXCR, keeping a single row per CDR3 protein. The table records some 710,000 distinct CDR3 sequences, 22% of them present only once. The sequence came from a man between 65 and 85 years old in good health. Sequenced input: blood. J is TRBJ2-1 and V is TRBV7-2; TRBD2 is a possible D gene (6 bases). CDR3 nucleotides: TGTGCCAGCAGCGCGCGAGGTGGGGCTAGCGAGTCCTACAATGAGCAGTTCTTC. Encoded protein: CASSARGGASESYNEQFF.